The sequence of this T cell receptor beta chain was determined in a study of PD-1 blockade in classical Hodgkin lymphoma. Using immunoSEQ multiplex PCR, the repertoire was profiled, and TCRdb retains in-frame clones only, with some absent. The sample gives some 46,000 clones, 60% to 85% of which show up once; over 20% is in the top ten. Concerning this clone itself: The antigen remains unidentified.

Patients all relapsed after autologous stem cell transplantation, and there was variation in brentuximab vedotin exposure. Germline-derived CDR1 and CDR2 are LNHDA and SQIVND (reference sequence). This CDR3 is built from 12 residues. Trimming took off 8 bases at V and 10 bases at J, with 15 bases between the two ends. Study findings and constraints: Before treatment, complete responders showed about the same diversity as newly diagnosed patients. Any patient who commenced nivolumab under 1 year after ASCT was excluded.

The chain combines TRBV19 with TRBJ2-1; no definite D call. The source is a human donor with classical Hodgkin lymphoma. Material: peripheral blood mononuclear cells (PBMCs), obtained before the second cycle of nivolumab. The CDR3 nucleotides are TGTGCCAGTCAATCCCGCGGCCGAGAGCAGTTCTTC. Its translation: CASQSRGREQFF.